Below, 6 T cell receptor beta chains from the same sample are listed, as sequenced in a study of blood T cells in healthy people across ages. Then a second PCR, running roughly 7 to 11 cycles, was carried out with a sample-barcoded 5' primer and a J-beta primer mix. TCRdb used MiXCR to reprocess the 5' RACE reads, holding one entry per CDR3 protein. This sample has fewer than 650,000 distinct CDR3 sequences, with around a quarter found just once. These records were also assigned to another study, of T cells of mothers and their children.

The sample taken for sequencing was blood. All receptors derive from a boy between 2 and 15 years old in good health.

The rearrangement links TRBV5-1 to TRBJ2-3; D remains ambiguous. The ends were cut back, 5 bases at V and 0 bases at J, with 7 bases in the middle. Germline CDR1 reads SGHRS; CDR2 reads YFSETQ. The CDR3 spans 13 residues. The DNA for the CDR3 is TGCGCCAGCAGGTTCACTAGCACAGATACGCAGTATTTT. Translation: CASRFTSTDTQYF.

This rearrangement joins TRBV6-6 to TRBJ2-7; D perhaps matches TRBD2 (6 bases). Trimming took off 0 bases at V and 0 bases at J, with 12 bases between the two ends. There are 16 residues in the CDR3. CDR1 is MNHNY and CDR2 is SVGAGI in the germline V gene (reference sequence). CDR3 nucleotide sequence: TGTGCCAGCAGTTACTCGGAGCGGGCGAGCTCCTACGAGCAGTACTTC. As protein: CASSYSERASSYEQYF.

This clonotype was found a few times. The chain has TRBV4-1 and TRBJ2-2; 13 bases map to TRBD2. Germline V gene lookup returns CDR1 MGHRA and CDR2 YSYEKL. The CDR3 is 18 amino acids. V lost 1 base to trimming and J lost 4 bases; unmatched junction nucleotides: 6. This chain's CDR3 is CASSQGGLAGRSTGELFF. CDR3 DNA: TGCGCCAGCAGCCAAGGGGGACTAGCGGGGCGGTCCACCGGGGAGCTGTTTTTT.

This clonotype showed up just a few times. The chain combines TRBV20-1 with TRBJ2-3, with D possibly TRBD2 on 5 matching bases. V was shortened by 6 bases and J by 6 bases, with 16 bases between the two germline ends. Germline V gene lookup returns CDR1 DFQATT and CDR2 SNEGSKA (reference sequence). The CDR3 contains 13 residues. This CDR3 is CSAPHPSGDTQYF. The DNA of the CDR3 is TGCAGTGCACCGCACCCATCGGGGGATACGCAGTATTTT.

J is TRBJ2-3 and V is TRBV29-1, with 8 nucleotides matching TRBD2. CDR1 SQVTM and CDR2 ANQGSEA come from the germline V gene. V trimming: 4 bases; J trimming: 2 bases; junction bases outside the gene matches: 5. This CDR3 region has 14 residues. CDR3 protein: CSVAVTSVTDTQYF. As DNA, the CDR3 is TGCAGCGTTGCCGTGACTAGCGTCACAGATACGCAGTATTTT.

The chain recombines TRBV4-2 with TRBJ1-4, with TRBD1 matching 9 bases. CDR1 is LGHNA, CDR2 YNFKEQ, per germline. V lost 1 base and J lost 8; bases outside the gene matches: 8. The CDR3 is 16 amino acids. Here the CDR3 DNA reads TGTGCCAGCAGCCAAGCCAACAGGGGGCGAGGGGAAAAACTGTTTTTT. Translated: CASSQANRGRGEKLFF.